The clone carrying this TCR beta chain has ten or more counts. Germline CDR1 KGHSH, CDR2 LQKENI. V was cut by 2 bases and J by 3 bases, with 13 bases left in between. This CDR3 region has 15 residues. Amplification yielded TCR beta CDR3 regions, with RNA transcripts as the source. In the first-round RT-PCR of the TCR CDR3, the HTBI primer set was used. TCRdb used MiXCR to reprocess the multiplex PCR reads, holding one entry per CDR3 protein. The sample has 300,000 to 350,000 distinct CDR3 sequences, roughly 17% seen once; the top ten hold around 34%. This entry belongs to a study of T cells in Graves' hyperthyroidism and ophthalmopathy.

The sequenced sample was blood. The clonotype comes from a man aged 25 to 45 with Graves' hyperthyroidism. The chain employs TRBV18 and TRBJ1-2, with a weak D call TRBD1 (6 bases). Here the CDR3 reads CASSPGQLGDYGYTF. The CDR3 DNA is TGTGCCAGCTCACCAGGACAGCTTGGCGACTATGGCTACACCTTC. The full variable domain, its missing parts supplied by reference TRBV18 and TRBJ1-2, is NAGVMQNPRHLVRRRGQEARLRCSPMKGHSHVYWYRQLPEEGLKFMVYLQKENIIDESGMPKERFSAEFPKEGPSILRIQQVVRGDSAAYFCASSPGQLGDYGYTFGSGTRLTVV.